Listed here are 27 T cell receptor beta chains from one sample, sequenced in a study of OX40 agonist ivuxolimab in advanced cancers. TCRdb's table, derived via immunoSEQ multiplex PCR, lists solely in-frame clones and lacks some. The table lists roughly 53,000 clones, 70% to 85% of them singletons. The starting material was CD4+ or CD8+ T cells sorted from blood, obtained in a trial of the OX40 agonist ivuxolimab. All receptors come from an adult with an advanced solid tumor such as melanoma, head and neck, liver or kidney cancer.

This clone was observed a few times. This chain connects TRBV6-1 to TRBJ2-7; 10 bases map to TRBD1. Losses at the gene ends were 8 bases for V and 6 bases for J; bases not matched to a gene: 13. The CDR3 runs 15 residues. Germline-derived CDR1 and CDR2 are MNHNS and SASEGT. The DNA for the CDR3 is TGTGCCAGCGGTTCCGGGACAGGGGTATATGGCGAGCAGTACTTC. Its protein is CASGSGTGVYGEQYF.

The CDR3 here is CASSLGNTDTQYF. In nucleotides, the CDR3 is TGTGCCAGCAGCTTAGGCAACACAGATACGCAGTATTTT. This chain uses TRBV11-3 with TRBJ2-3; D is unresolved. Trimming removed 1 base from V and 2 bases from J, with 4 bases in between. Germline V gene sequence: CDR1 SGHNT, CDR2 YENEEA. The CDR3 has 13 amino acids.

This clone is a singleton in its sample. The V and J genes are TRBV7-6 and TRBJ1-1; D is unresolved. This CDR3 region has 14 residues. Per the germline V gene, CDR1 is SGHVS and CDR2 is FNYEAQ. The V and J ends lost 6 bases and 1 base respectively, with 12 bases between them. CDR3 region: CASSSEASNTEAFF. DNA for the CDR3: TGTGCCAGCAGTTCTGAAGCTTCGAACACTGAAGCTTTCTTT.

This chain links TRBV7-8 with TRBJ2-1; the D is unclear. CDR1 and CDR2 from the germline V gene are SGHVS and FQNEAQ. The CDR3 sequence is 13 residues long. V gave up 5 bases and J gave up 2 bases, with 7 bases separating them. The DNA of the CDR3 is TGTGCCAGCAGCGGTTGGGCCTACAATGAGCAGTTCTTC. Encoded protein: CASSGWAYNEQFF.

The genes are TRBV27 and TRBJ1-4; 9 bases map to TRBD1. Germline-derived CDR1 and CDR2 are MNHEY and SMNVEV (reference sequence). After removal of 4 bases from V and 8 bases from J, the junction contained 8 bases not matched to a gene. The CDR3 runs 15 residues. CDR3 DNA sequence: TGTGCCAGCAGTTCATATAGGACAGGGGTCGAAAAACTGTTTTTT. It specifies CASSSYRTGVEKLFF.

The V gene is TRBV7-2, the J gene TRBJ2-7; 7 bases are shared with TRBD2. The CDR3 loop spans 16 amino acids. CDR1 and CDR2 from the germline V gene are SGHTA and FQGNSA. V trimming: 2 bases; J trimming: 3 bases; junction bases outside the gene matches: 10. The CDR3 nucleotides read TGTGCCAGCAGCTTATCGTGGAGCGGGGCGAGCTACGAGCAGTACTTC. Translated, it gives CASSLSWSGASYEQYF.

This clone has a single count. The chain has TRBV7-9 and TRBJ2-3, with D maybe TRBD2 (5 bases). The CDR3 sequence is 15 residues long. From germline, CDR1 is SEHNR and CDR2 FQNEAQ (reference sequence). V lost 3 bases, J lost 3 bases, and 13 bases lay in between. The chain's CDR3 is CASSFVLGSTDTQYF. CDR3 nucleotides: TGTGCCAGCAGCTTTGTTCTGGGGAGTACAGATACGCAGTATTTT.

This clone was picked up one time. This chain links TRBV5-1 with TRBJ1-4; tentative D call: TRBD1 (6 bases). CDR3 length: 14 residues. V was shortened by 4 bases and J by 6 bases, with 13 bases between the two germline ends. Germline V gene lookup returns CDR1 SGHRS and CDR2 YFSETQ. The DNA of the CDR3 is TGCGCCAGCAGCATACAGGGATTGGATGAAAAACTGTTTTTT. Encoded protein: CASSIQGLDEKLFF. The full variable domain, rest sourced from reference TRBV5-1 and TRBJ1-4, is KAGVTQTPRYLIKTRGQQVTLSCSPISGHRSVSWYQQTPGQGLQFLFEYFSETQRNKGNFPGRFSGRQFSNSRSEMNVSTLELGDSALYLCASSIQGLDEKLFFGSGTQLSVL.

For this clone: The junction differs from germline at one of its ends, possibly a read error. The V call is TRBV5-1, the J call TRBJ2-1; 11 bases are a match to TRBD2. This CDR3 region has 16 residues. Germline CDR1 and CDR2: SGHRS and YFSETQ. The CDR3 DNA reads as TGCGCCAGCAGCCCACCGACTAGCGGGACCTACAATGAGCAGCTCTTC. Its protein product is CASSPPTSGTYNEQLF.

This sequence joins TRBV30 and TRBJ1-1, with TRBD1 matching over 8 bases. After removal of 4 bases from V and 3 bases from J, the junction contained 4 bases not matched to a gene. This CDR3 contains 13 residues. Germline V gene data show CDR1 as GTSNPN and CDR2 as SVGIG (reference sequence). The DNA for the CDR3 is TGTGCCTGGAACCAGGACAGGGACACTGAAGCTTTCTTT. Its protein product is CAWNQDRDTEAFF. Full variable domain (rest looked up from reference TRBV30 and TRBJ1-1): SQTIHQWPATLVQPVGSPLSLECTVEGTSNPNLYWYRQAAGRGLQLLFYSVGIGQISSEVPQNLSASRPQDRQFILSSKKLLLSDSGFYLCAWNQDRDTEAFFGQGTRLTVV.

CDR3 bases: TGTGCCAGCTCCCCCGGGACTACGGGGTCCTACGAGCAGTACTTC. Amino acid sequence: CASSPGTTGSYEQYF. This sequence joins TRBV18 and TRBJ2-7; 7 bases line up with TRBD2. The CDR3 spans 15 residues. Germline V gives CDR1 KGHSH, CDR2 LQKENI. Germline trimming cut 6 bases from V and 1 base from J; bases unmatched to any gene: 9.

To note about this clone: The sample holds other DNA sequences that translate to the same CDR3. V gene TRBV11-3 combines with J gene TRBJ2-1; 7 positions match TRBD2. CDR1 SGHNT and CDR2 YENEEA come from the germline V gene. The CDR3 totals 15 residues. V shed 6 bases, J shed 3 bases, and the junction held 8 bases outside the gene matches. The CDR3 reads CASRPGGEGYNEQFF. The CDR3 DNA reads as TGTGCCAGCAGACCTGGCGGGGAGGGCTACAATGAGCAGTTCTTC.

This clone appeared a few times. V is TRBV20-1 and J is TRBJ1-2, with D unresolved. The CDR3 is 11 residues long. The ends were cut back, 3 bases at V and 4 bases at J, with 6 bases in the middle. Germline CDR1 DFQATT, CDR2 SNEGSKA (reference sequence). In nucleotides, the CDR3 is TGCAGTGCTAGTTGGGGCTATGGCTACACCTTC. This codes for CSASWGYGYTF.

The V call is TRBV7-8, the J call TRBJ1-6; 9 bases match TRBD1. This CDR3 has 15 amino acids. After removal of 3 bases from V and 8 bases from J, the junction contained 5 bases not matched to a gene. Germline V gives CDR1 SGHVS, CDR2 FQNEAQ. The CDR3 spells CASSLGDRGYSPLHF. The CDR3 DNA reads as TGTGCCAGCAGCTTGGGAGACAGGGGGTATTCACCCCTCCACTTT.

This clone was recorded once. The V and J genes are TRBV10-3 and TRBJ2-1, with TRBD2 identical over 10 bases. Germline V gene lookup returns CDR1 ENHRY and CDR2 SYGVKD. V was clipped by 11 bases and J by 9 bases; unmatched bases: 22. The CDR3 covers 17 residues. CDR3 nucleotides: TGTGCCTCCTCGCGGCTGCTAGCGGGAGCCCCTCGGGGTGAGCAGTTCTTC. This codes for CASSRLLAGAPRGEQFF.

The V and J genes are TRBV5-1 and TRBJ1-6; D unclear. V was clipped by 0 bases and J by 6 bases, with 7 bases between them. Per germline, CDR1 SGHRS and CDR2 YFSETQ. The CDR3 is 14 residues long. CDR3 region: CASSLVSSNSPLHF. The CDR3 DNA reads TGCGCCAGCAGCTTGGTTTCGAGTAATTCACCCCTCCACTTT.

The chain couples TRBV13 to TRBJ2-7; 7 nucleotides match TRBD2. The V gene's germline CDR1 is PRHDT and CDR2 FYEKMQ (reference sequence). The CDR3 totals 15 residues. The V and J ends lost 5 bases and 0 bases, in that order; junction bases with no gene match: 7. CDR3 sequence (DNA): TGTGCCAGCAGCCATCGTGGGACTACCTCCTACGAGCAGTACTTC. Protein sequence: CASSHRGTTSYEQYF.

The chain couples TRBV10-3 to TRBJ2-1; 11 bases are a match to TRBD1. Looked up from germline, CDR1 is ENHRY and CDR2 is SYGVKD. This CDR3 has 17 residues. V trimming: 5 bases; J trimming: 6 bases; junction bases outside the gene matches: 12. The CDR3 region is CAISPITGTGGTNEQFF. The CDR3 nucleotides read TGTGCCATCAGTCCTATTACCGGGACAGGGGGGACCAATGAGCAGTTCTTC.

This chain links TRBV5-1 with TRBJ2-1; 8 nucleotides align to TRBD2. In germline, CDR1 is SGHRS, CDR2 YFSETQ. This CDR3 spans 15 amino acids. V lost 0 bases and J lost 7; bases outside the gene matches: 6. The CDR3 region is CASSLGLARVNEQFF. The CDR3 DNA reads as TGCGCCAGCAGCTTGGGACTAGCGAGGGTAAATGAGCAGTTCTTC.

V usage is TRBV15 and J usage is TRBJ2-5; no clear D. CDR1 and CDR2 (germline): LNHNV, YYDKDF (reference sequence). Trimming removed 2 bases at V and 2 bases at J, with 18 bases between. The length of the CDR3 is 17 residues. CDR3 in DNA: TGTGCCACCAGCAGACCAAACACTGGGCTGGGTCAAGAGACCCAGTACTTC. This codes for CATSRPNTGLGQETQYF.

The sample holds a few counts of this clone. The genes are TRBV5-4 and TRBJ2-1; 12 nucleotides line up with TRBD1. CDR1 is SGHNT, CDR2 YYREEE, per germline (reference sequence). Trimming cost V 1 base and J 9 bases; bases outside gene matches: 5. The CDR3 consists of 15 residues. The CDR3 nucleotides read TGTGCCAGCAGCTTGATGGGACAGGGGGCCGGTGAGCAGTTCTTC. Translated, it gives CASSLMGQGAGEQFF.

The chain links TRBV11-3 to TRBJ2-2, with a weak D call TRBD1 (5 bases). The V end was cut by 3 bases, the J end by 7 bases, with 12 bases between. This CDR3 spans 14 amino acids. Germline assignment: CDR1 SGHNT and CDR2 YENEEA. DNA of the CDR3: TGTGCCAGCAGCTTCGACAGTCCTAACGGGGAGCTGTTTTTT. Residues: CASSFDSPNGELFF.

J is TRBJ2-6 and V is TRBV7-2; no firm D call. The CDR3 runs 14 residues. The germline CDR1 and CDR2 sequences are SGHTA and FQGNSA. V was shortened by 1 base and J by 3 bases, with 4 bases between the two germline ends. The CDR3 here is CASSLGVGANVLTF. In DNA form, the CDR3 reads TGTGCCAGCAGCTTAGGGGTTGGGGCCAACGTCCTGACTTTC. Based on the CDR3 plus reference TRBV7-2 and TRBJ2-6, the full variable domain is GAGVSQSPSNKVTEKGKDVELRCDPISGHTALYWYRQSLGQGLEFLIYFQGNSAPDKSGLPSDRFSAERTGGSVSTLTIQRTQQEDSAVYLCASSLGVGANVLTFGAGSRLTVL.

This rearrangement joins TRBV19 to TRBJ2-7; D unresolved. The CDR3 contains 13 residues. Trimming pared 3 bases from V and 5 bases from J, leaving 11 bases between. CDR1 is LNHDA, CDR2 SQIVND, per germline (reference sequence). This chain's CDR3 is CASSINGPHEQYF. The CDR3 bases are TGTGCCAGTAGTATTAATGGACCTCACGAGCAGTACTTC.

V usage is TRBV19 and J usage is TRBJ1-6, with D tentatively TRBD1 (6 bases). V was cut by 4 bases and J by 5 bases, with 12 bases left in between. CDR1 is LNHDA, CDR2 SQIVND, per germline (reference sequence). CDR3 length: 15 amino acids. The CDR3 here is CASSTRQANNSPLHF. The CDR3 region has the DNA TGTGCCAGTAGTACCAGACAGGCTAATAATTCACCCCTCCACTTT.

The V and J genes are TRBV18 and TRBJ2-1; TRBD2 is a possible D gene (5 bases). V gave up 3 bases and J gave up 2 bases, with 11 bases separating them. Per the germline V gene, CDR1 is KGHSH and CDR2 is LQKENI. The CDR3 totals 15 residues. The CDR3: CASSPRRATYNEQFF. CDR3 coding DNA: TGTGCCAGCTCACCGAGGCGGGCCACCTACAATGAGCAGTTCTTC.

This chain joins TRBV6-6 and TRBJ1-1, with D unclear. Germline CDR1 and CDR2: MNHNY and SVGAGI (reference sequence). The CDR3 has 14 residues. V was shortened by 5 bases and J by 6 bases, with 16 bases between the two germline ends. CDR3 sequence: CASSLRRNIAEAFF. For the CDR3, the DNA is TGTGCCAGCAGTCTCCGTAGGAACATCGCTGAAGCTTTCTTT.